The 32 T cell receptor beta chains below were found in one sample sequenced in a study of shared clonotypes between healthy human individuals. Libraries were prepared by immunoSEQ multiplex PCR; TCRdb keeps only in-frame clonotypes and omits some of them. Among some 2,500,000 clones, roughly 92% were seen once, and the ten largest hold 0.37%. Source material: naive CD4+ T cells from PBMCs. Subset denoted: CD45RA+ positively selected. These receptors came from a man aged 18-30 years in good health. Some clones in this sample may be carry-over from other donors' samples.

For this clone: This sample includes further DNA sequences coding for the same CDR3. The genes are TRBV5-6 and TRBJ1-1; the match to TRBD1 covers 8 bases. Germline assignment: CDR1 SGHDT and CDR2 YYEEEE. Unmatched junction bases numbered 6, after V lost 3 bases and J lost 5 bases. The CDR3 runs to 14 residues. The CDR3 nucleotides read TGTGCCAGCAGCTCCTACAGGGGGAGGACTGAAGCTTTCTTT. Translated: CASSSYRGRTEAFF.

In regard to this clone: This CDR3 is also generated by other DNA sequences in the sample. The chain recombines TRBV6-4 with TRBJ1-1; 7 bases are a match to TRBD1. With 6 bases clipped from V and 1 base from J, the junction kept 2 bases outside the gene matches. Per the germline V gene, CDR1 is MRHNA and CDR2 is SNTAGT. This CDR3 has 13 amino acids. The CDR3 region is CASSRDRNTEAFF. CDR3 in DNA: TGTGCCAGCAGCCGGGACAGGAACACTGAAGCTTTCTTT.

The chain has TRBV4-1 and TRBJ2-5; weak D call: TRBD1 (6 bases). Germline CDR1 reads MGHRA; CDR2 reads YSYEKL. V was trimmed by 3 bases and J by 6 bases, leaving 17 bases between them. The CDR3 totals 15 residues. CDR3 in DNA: TGCGCCAGCAGCCATCCCCCAACAGGGTTAAAGACCCAGTACTTC. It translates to CASSHPPTGLKTQYF.

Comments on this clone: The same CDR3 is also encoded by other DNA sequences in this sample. CDR3 DNA: TGCGCCAGCAGCTTCGCAGGGGGCGAGGAGACCCAGTACTTC. Its translation: CASSFAGGEETQYF. The rearrangement uses TRBV5-1 and TRBJ2-5, with 8 bases matching TRBD1. V lost 2 bases and J lost 5; bases outside the gene matches: 5. The CDR3 spans 14 residues. The germline CDR1 and CDR2 sequences are SGHRS and YFSETQ. The variable domain in full, completed from reference TRBV5-1 and TRBJ2-5, reads KAGVTQTPRYLIKTRGQQVTLSCSPISGHRSVSWYQQTPGQGLQFLFEYFSETQRNKGNFPGRFSGRQFSNSRSEMNVSTLELGDSALYLCASSFAGGEETQYFGPGTRLLVL.

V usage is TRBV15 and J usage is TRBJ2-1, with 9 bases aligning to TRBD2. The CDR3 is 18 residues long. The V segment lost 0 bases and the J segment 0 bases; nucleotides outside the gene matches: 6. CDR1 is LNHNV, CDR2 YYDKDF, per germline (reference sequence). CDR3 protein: CATSRDRPSGDSYNEQFF. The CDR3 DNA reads TGTGCCACCAGCAGAGATAGGCCTAGCGGGGACTCCTACAATGAGCAGTTCTTC.

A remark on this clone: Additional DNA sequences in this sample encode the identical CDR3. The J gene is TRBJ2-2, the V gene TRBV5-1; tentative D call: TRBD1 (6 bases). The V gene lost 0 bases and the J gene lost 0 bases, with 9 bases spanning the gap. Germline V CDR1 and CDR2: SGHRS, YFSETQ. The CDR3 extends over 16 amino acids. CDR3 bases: TGCGCCAGCAGCTTGGTAGGGGGAACGAACACCGGGGAGCTGTTTTTT. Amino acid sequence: CASSLVGGTNTGELFF.

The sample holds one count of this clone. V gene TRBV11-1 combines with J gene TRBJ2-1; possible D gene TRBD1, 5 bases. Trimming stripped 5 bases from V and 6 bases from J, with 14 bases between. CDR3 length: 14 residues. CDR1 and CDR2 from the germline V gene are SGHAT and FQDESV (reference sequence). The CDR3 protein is CASSPHRQRNEQFF. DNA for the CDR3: TGTGCCAGCAGCCCCCATAGACAGCGCAATGAGCAGTTCTTC.

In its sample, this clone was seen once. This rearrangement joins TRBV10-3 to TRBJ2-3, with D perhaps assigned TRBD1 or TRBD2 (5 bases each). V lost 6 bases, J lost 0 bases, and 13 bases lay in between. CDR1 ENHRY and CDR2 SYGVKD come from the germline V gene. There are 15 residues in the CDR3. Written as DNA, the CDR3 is TGTGCCATCAGAGCCAAGAGGGGAAGCACAGATACGCAGTATTTT. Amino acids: CAIRAKRGSTDTQYF.

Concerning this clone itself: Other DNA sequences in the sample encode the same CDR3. In DNA, the CDR3 is TGTGCCAGCAGCTTAGTAGGCGAGCAGTACTTC. This codes for CASSLVGEQYF. This chain joins TRBV7-9 and TRBJ2-7, with no clear D. The ends were cut back, 1 base at V and 6 bases at J, with 4 bases in the middle. The CDR3 spans 11 residues. From germline, CDR1 is SEHNR and CDR2 FQNEAQ (reference sequence). The entire variable domain, with the rest obtained from reference TRBV7-9 and TRBJ2-7, is as follows: DTGVSQNPRHKITKRGQNVTFRCDPISEHNRLYWYRQTLGQGPEFLTYFQNEAQLEKSRLLSDRFSAERPKGSFSTLEIQRTEQGDSAMYLCASSLVGEQYFGPGTRLTVT.

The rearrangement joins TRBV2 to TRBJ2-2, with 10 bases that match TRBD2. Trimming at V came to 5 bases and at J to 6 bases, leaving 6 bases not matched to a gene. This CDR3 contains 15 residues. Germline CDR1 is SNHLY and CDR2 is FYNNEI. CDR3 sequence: CASSTLAGEAGELFF. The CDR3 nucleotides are TGTGCCAGCAGTACCCTAGCGGGAGAAGCCGGGGAGCTGTTTTTT.

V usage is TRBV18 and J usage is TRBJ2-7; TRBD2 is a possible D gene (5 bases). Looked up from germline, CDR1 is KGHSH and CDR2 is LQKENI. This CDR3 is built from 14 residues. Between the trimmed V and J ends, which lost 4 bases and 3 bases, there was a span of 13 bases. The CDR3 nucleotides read TGTGCCAGCTCACGTGGGCGGGTGGGCTACGAGCAGTACTTC. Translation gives CASSRGRVGYEQYF.

As DNA, the CDR3 is TGTGCCAGCAGCCAGGGGGGAGGCAATCAGCCCCAGCATTTT. It is translated as CASSQGGGNQPQHF. This chain joins TRBV7-9 and TRBJ1-5; TRBD1 agrees at 7 bases. V was pared by 5 bases and J by 2 bases, with 3 bases of the junction left unmatched. Germline lookup yields CDR1 SEHNR and CDR2 FQNEAQ (reference sequence). The CDR3 sequence is 14 residues long.

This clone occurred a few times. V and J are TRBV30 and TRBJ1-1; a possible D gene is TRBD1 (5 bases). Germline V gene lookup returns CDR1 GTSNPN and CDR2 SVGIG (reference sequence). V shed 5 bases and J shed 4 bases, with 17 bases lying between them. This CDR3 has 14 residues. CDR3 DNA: TGTGCCTGGGAGGTGAACGGGGGTGGCACTGAAGCTTTCTTT. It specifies CAWEVNGGGTEAFF.

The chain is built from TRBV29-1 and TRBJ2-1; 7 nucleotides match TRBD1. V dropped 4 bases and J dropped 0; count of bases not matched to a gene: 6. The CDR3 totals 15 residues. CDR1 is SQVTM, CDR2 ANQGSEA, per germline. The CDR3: CSVVGTALSYNEQFF. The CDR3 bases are TGCAGCGTTGTCGGGACAGCACTCTCCTACAATGAGCAGTTCTTC.

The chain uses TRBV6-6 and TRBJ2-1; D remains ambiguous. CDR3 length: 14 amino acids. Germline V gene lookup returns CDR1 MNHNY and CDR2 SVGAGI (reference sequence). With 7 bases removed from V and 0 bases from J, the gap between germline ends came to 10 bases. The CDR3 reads CASTHGISYNEQFF. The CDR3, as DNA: TGTGCCAGCACCCATGGAATCTCCTACAATGAGCAGTTCTTC.

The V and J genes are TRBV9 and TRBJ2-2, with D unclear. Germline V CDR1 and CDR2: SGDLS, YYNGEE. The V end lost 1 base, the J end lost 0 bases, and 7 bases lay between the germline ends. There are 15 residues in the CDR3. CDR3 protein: CASSVSSPNTGELFF. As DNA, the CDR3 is TGTGCCAGCAGCGTATCGTCTCCGAACACCGGGGAGCTGTTTTTT.

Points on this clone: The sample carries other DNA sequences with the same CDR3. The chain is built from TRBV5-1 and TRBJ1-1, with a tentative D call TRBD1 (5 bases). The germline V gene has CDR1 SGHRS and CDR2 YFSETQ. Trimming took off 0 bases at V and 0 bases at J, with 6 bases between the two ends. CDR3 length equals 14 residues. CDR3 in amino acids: CASSLGGLNTEAFF. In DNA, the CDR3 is TGCGCCAGCAGCTTGGGGGGCCTGAACACTGAAGCTTTCTTT.

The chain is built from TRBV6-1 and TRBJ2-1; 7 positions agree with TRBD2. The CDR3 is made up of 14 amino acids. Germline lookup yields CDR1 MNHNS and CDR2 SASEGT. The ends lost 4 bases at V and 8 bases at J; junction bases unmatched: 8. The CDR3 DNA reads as TGTGCCAGCAGTGCCTTACTAGCGAGCTATGAGCAGTTCTTC. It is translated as CASSALLASYEQFF.

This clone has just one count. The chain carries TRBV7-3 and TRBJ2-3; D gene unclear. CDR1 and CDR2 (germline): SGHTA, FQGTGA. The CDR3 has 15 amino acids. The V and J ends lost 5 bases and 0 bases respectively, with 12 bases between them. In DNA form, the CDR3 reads TGTGCCAGCAGCCCCGGACGGCTAAGCACAGATACGCAGTATTTT. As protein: CASSPGRLSTDTQYF.

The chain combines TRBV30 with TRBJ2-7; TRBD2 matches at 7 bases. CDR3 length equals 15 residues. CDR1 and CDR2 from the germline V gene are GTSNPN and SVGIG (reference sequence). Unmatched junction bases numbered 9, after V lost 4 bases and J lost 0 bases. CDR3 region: CAWTRLREGSYEQYF. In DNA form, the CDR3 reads TGTGCCTGGACCCGGCTGAGGGAGGGCTCCTACGAGCAGTACTTC. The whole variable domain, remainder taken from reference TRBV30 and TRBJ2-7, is SQTIHQWPATLVQPVGSPLSLECTVEGTSNPNLYWYRQAAGRGLQLLFYSVGIGQISSEVPQNLSASRPQDRQFILSSKKLLLSDSGFYLCAWTRLREGSYEQYFGPGTRLTVT.

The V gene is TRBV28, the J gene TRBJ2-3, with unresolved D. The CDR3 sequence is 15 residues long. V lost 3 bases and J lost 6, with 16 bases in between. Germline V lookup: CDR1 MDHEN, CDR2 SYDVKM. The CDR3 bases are TGTGCCAGCAGTTTCCCCTCAGGCCGGCCTGATACGCAGTATTTT. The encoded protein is CASSFPSGRPDTQYF.

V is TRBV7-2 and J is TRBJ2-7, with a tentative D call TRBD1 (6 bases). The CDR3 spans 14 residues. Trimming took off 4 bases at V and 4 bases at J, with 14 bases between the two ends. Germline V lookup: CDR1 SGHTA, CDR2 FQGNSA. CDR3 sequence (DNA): TGTGCCAGCAGCTCGGGAACAGGGAAATACGAGCAGTACTTC. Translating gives CASSSGTGKYEQYF. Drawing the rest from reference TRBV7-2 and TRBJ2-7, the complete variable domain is GAGVSQSPSNKVTEKGKDVELRCDPISGHTALYWYRQSLGQGLEFLIYFQGNSAPDKSGLPSDRFSAERTGGSVSTLTIQRTQQEDSAVYLCASSSGTGKYEQYFGPGTRLTVT.

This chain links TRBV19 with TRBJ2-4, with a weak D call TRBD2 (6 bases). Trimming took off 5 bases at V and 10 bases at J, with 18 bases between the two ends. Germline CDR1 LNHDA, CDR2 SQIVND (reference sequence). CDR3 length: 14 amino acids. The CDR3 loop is CASSPGDHSRIQYF. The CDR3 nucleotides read TGTGCCAGTAGTCCGGGGGACCACTCTCGGATTCAGTACTTC.

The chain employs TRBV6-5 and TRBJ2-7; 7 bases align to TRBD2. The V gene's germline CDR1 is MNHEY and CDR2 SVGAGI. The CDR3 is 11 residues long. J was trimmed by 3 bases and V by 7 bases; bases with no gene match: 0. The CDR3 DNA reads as TGTGCCAGCACGGGGGGCTACGAGCAGTACTTC. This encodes CASTGGYEQYF.

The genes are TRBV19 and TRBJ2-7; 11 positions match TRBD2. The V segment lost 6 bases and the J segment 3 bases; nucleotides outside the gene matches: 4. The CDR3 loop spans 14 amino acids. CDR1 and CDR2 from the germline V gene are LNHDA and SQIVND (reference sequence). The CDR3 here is CASRNSGRGYEQYF. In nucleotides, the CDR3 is TGTGCCAGTAGAAATAGCGGGAGGGGCTACGAGCAGTACTTC.

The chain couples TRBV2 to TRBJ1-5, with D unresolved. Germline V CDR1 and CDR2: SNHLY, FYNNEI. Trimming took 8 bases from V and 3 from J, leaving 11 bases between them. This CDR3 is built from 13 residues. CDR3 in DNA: TGTGCCAGCCTTGCCGGGGTCAATCAGCCCCAGCATTTT. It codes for CASLAGVNQPQHF.

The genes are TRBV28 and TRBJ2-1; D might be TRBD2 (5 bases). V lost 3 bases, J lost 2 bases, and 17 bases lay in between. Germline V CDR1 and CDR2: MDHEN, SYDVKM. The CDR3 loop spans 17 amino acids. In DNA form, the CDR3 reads TGTGCCAGCAGTTTTTGGGAGTCTGATCGGACCTACAATGAGCAGTTCTTC. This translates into CASSFWESDRTYNEQFF.

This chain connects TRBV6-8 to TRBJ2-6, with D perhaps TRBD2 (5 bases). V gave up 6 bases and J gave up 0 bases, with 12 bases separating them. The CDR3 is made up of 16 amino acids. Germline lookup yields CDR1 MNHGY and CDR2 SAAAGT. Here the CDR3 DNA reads TGTGCCAGCAGGTTAAGCGGAGCCTCTGGGGCCAACGTCCTGACTTTC. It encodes CASRLSGASGANVLTF.

CDR3 amino acids: CASRPGLAGASGELFF. In DNA, the CDR3 is TGCGCCAGCAGACCGGGACTAGCGGGAGCGAGCGGGGAGCTGTTTTTT. The V and J genes are TRBV10-2 and TRBJ2-2; 14 nucleotides match TRBD2. The CDR3 extends over 16 amino acids. Germline V gene sequence: CDR1 WSHSY, CDR2 SAAADI. V lost 6 bases to trimming and J lost 7 bases; unmatched junction nucleotides: 7.

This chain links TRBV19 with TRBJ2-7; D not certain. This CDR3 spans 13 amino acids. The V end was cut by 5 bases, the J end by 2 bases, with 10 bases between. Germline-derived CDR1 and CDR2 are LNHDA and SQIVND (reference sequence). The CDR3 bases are TGTGCCAGTAGTCATGGGCCCGCCTACGAGCAGTACTTC. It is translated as CASSHGPAYEQYF. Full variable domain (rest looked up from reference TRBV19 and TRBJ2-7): DGGITQSPKYLFRKEGQNVTLSCEQNLNHDAMYWYRQDPGQGLRLIYYSQIVNDFQKGDIAEGYSVSREKKESFPLTVTSAQKNPTAFYLCASSHGPAYEQYFGPGTRLTVT.

DNA of the CDR3: TGCAGCGTTGAGGTCGGAAACTACGAGCAGTACTTC. Protein: CSVEVGNYEQYF. The gene calls are TRBV29-1 and TRBJ2-7; D not certain. The V end was cut by 3 bases, the J end by 3 bases, with 9 bases between. This CDR3 spans 12 amino acids. CDR1 is SQVTM and CDR2 is ANQGSEA in the germline V gene.

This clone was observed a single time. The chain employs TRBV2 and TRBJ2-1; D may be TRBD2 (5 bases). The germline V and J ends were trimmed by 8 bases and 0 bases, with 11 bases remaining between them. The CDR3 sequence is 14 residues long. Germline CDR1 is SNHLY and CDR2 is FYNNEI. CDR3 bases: TGTGCCAGCTTAGGAGCGGTCTCCTACAATGAGCAGTTCTTC. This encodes CASLGAVSYNEQFF.